This paragraph reports one TCR beta chain. This entry comes from a study of T cell changes during pregnancy in multiple sclerosis. The V gene end was trimmed by 8 bases and the J gene end by 16 bases; junction bases not matched to a gene: 6. The CDR3 contains 12 residues. Germline CDR1 reads SEHNR; CDR2 reads FQNEAQ (reference sequence). TCRdb's table, derived via immunoSEQ multiplex PCR, lists solely in-frame clones and lacks some. The data hold about 70,000 clones, with around 90% observed a single time. The chain carries TRBV7-9 and TRBJ2-1; 15 bases line up with TRBD2. This specimen consisted of CD4+ T cells from peripheral blood mononuclear cells, obtained after pregnancy. The source is a female donor with multiple sclerosis, enrolled in a pregnancy study. The CDR3 loop is CASGLAGGPGFF. The CDR3 nucleotides read TGTGCCAGCGGACTAGCGGGAGGGCCGGGTTTCTTC.